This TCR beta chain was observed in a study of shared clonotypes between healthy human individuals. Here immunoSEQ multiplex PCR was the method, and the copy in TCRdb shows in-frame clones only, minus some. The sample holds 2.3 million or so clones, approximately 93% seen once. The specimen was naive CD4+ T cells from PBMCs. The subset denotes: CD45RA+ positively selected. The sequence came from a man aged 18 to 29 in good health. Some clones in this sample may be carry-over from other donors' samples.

The CDR3 protein is CASSPRGLTGFGELFF. CDR3 bases: TGTGCCAGCTCGCCCCGAGGGCTGACAGGGTTCGGGGAGCTGTTTTTT. The chain joins TRBV18 to TRBJ2-2; TRBD1 matches at 7 bases. This CDR3 region has 16 residues. CDR1 and CDR2 from the germline V gene are KGHSH and LQKENI. Trimming at V came to 6 bases and at J to 7 bases, leaving 14 bases not matched to a gene.